The rows below give T cell receptor beta chains drawn from one sample of a study of T cell repertoires in cytomegalovirus infection. The antigens these receptors bind are not known. One entry per CDR3 protein, called by TCRdb with MiXCR from the reads. The sample carries some 940,000 distinct CDR3 sequences, roughly 30% recorded once. The input for sequencing was cultured CD8+ T cells from PBMCs, taken from culture after CMV antigen stimulation. These receptors originate from a human donor in good health (CMV status not recorded). Some clones in this sample may be carry-over from other donors' samples. Both conserved end residues are part of each CDR3. A D gene is named only where the DNA matches it firmly. Rows give clone size only sometimes, using once, few, many, or a class for an expanded clone.

-	TRBV5-3	TRBJ1-5	-	TGTGCCAGCAGCTTGGTTGCAGGGCGGCAGCCCCAGCATTTT	CASSLVAGRQPQHF
few	TRBV6-5	TRBJ1-2	-	TGTGCCAGCAAAACCGGGACAACGTCCTATGGCTACACCTTC	CASKTGTTSYGYTF
-	TRBV3-1	TRBJ1-6	-	TGTGCCAGCAGCCATCCCAATTCACCCCTCCACTTT	CASSHPNSPLHF
-	TRBV7-6	TRBJ2-1	TRBD1	TGTGCCAGCAGCCAGGGACAGGGGGCGATGAATGAGCAGTTCTTC	CASSQGQGAMNEQFF
few	TRBV6-1	TRBJ1-1	-	TGTGCCAGCAGTGAAGTGCTAGTTATGGTGAACACTGAAGCTTTCTTT	CASSEVLVMVNTEAFF
-	TRBV28	TRBJ2-5	-	TGTGCCAGCAGTTTCTTCAACAGGGATCAAGAGACCCAGTACTTC	CASSFFNRDQETQYF
-	TRBV19	TRBJ2-4	-	TGTGCCAGTAGTACACCCTCCCGCGGAAGCTGGGACTTC	CASSTPSRGSWDF
-	TRBV12-3/TRBV12-4	TRBJ2-1	-	TGTGCCAGCAGTGCCACCGGGGGGCTTGGGGATGAGCAGTTCTTC	CASSATGGLGDEQFF
few	TRBV6-6	TRBJ1-6	-	TGTGCCAGCAGTTACTGGACACCTAAGACTCCTAATTCACCCCTCCACTTT	CASSYWTPKTPNSPLHF
few	TRBV7-6	TRBJ2-2	-	TGTGCCAGCAGCTTAGGGGGCGGGGGCTTCACCGGGGAGCTGTTTTTT	CASSLGGGGFTGELFF
few	TRBV7-6	TRBJ2-5	TRBD1	TGTGCTAGCAGCTTATGGAGACAGGGGGCCGGGGAGACCCAGTACTTC	CASSLWRQGAGETQYF
-	TRBV2	TRBJ2-3	-	TGTGCCAGCAGTGAAGCGTTCTCAGATACGCAGTATTTT	CASSEAFSDTQYF
few	TRBV29-1	TRBJ2-7	-	TGCAGCGTTGAAGGTGTGGGCAGGACCTCCTACGAGCAGTACTTC	CSVEGVGRTSYEQYF
-	TRBV7-8	TRBJ2-5	TRBD1	TGTGCCAGCAGCTTATCGTACAGGGGGCATTGGGAGACCCAGTACTTC	CASSLSYRGHWETQYF
few	TRBV29-1	TRBJ2-2	-	TGCAGCGTTGAATCCACCTTCACCGGGGAGCTGTTTTTT	CSVESTFTGELFF
-	TRBV5-5	TRBJ2-7	TRBD1	TGTGCCAGCAGATTTGGGGGACAGGGGTACGGGGACGAGCAGTACTTC	CASRFGGQGYGDEQYF
few	TRBV10-3	TRBJ2-1	-	TGTGCCATCAGTGGCGCACCCCTGTCGATTAACAATGAGCAGTTCTTC	CAISGAPLSINNEQFF
few	TRBV13	TRBJ2-5	-	TGTGCCAGCAGCTTAAGAATTGGGATGTCGGAGACCCAGTACTTC	CASSLRIGMSETQYF
-	TRBV29-1	TRBJ2-2	TRBD1	TGCAGCGTTGAAGCGTTAGGGGGCCCGAACACCGGGGAGCTGTTTTTT	CSVEALGGPNTGELFF
once	TRBV28	TRBJ2-3	TRBD2	TGTGCCAGCAGTTTATATAGCGGGGTGACAGATACGCAGTATTTT	CASSLYSGVTDTQYF
many	TRBV7-8	TRBJ2-3	TRBD2	TGTGCCTGGGGCGGGGGGACAGATACGCAGTATTTT	CAWGGGTDTQYF
few	TRBV12-3/TRBV12-4	TRBJ1-2	-	TGTGCCAGCAGTTATGGCAGGGCCCTCTATGGCTACACCTTC	CASSYGRALYGYTF
many	TRBV7-2	TRBJ2-3	-	TGTGCCAGCAGACGATTATGGGACTCCACGAATGAAGATACGCAGTATTTT	CASRRLWDSTNEDTQYF
-	TRBV7-6	TRBJ2-1	TRBD2	TGTGCCAGCAGCTTAGCTCTAGCGGGGGGTCACAATGAGCAGTTCTTC	CASSLALAGGHNEQFF
few	TRBV7-3	TRBJ1-1	-	TGTGCCAGCAGCGCGAGGGGTACAACAGGGACCATGAACACTGAAGCTTTCTTT	CASSARGTTGTMNTEAFF
-	TRBV3-1	TRBJ1-1	TRBD1	TGTGCCAGCAGCCAAACGTGGACAGGGGCAACTGAAGCTTTCTTT	CASSQTWTGATEAFF
-	TRBV2	TRBJ2-5	TRBD2	TGTGCCAGCAGCCCCGGGACTAGCGGGGCCTCCAAACAAGAGACCCAGTACTTC	CASSPGTSGASKQETQYF
-	TRBV19	TRBJ2-1	-	TGTGCCAGTTGGGGGTTTCCTTACAATGAGCAGTTCTTC	CASWGFPYNEQFF
-	TRBV12-5	TRBJ2-1	TRBD2	TGTGCTAGTGGTCCGACTAGCGGGCACTACAATGAGCAGTTCTTC	CASGPTSGHYNEQFF
few	TRBV7-9	TRBJ2-1	-	TGTGCCAGCAGCTTTAGTCCCAGGGGCCAATCTCCCAATGAGCAGTTCTTC	CASSFSPRGQSPNEQFF
many	TRBV6-1	TRBJ2-4	TRBD1	TGTGCCAGCAGTGAAGACTGGGGACAGGGTTATGGAAACATTCAGTACTTC	CASSEDWGQGYGNIQYF
-	TRBV28	TRBJ1-2	-	TGTGCCAGCAGCTCGGGGGCCCCCTGGATCACCTTC	CASSSGAPWITF
-	TRBV19	TRBJ1-1	-	TGTGCCAGTAGTGCACAGGGTCCGAACACTGAAGCTTTCTTT	CASSAQGPNTEAFF
-	TRBV7-6	TRBJ2-3	-	TGTGCCAGCACCCCCGCGCAGTATTTT	CASTPAQYF
-	TRBV7-9	TRBJ2-1	-	TGTGCCGGACACGACTCCACCGGGTACAATGAGCAGTTCTTC	CAGHDSTGYNEQFF
few	TRBV5-1	TRBJ2-2	TRBD1	TGCGCCAGCAGCACGGACAGGGCTTGGAACACCGGGGAGCTGTTTTTT	CASSTDRAWNTGELFF
-	TRBV2	TRBJ2-1	-	TGTGCCAGCAGTGACAGGTGGCACCCGTCCTACAATGAGCAGTTCTTC	CASSDRWHPSYNEQFF
-	TRBV12-5	TRBJ1-2	-	TGTGCTAGTGGTATTCTACAGGGAGGTGTGGGCGGCTACACCTTC	CASGILQGGVGGYTF
many	TRBV7-8	TRBJ2-1	-	TGTGCCAGCAGCCTACTATCCGCTCAGAGCTCCTACAATGAGCAGTTCTTC	CASSLLSAQSSYNEQFF
-	TRBV2	TRBJ2-5	TRBD1	TGTGCCAGCGTACAGGGGGTCCAAGAGACCCAGTACTTC	CASVQGVQETQYF
-	TRBV29-1	TRBJ2-1	TRBD2	TGCAGCGTCGGGACTAGCGGATTTAGCTCCTACAATGAGCAGTTCTTC	CSVGTSGFSSYNEQFF
many	TRBV28	TRBJ1-3	-	TGTGCCAGCAGTTCTCAGGGCCGCTCTGGAAACACCATATATTTT	CASSSQGRSGNTIYF
-	TRBV10-3	TRBJ2-7	-	TGTGCCATCAGTGAGCCGGACCTTCAGCCCTGGCAGTACTTC	CAISEPDLQPWQYF
-	TRBV11-3	TRBJ2-3	-	TGTGCCAGCAGTTTCAGGGGTAACACAGATACGCAGTATTTT	CASSFRGNTDTQYF
-	TRBV6-1	TRBJ2-3	TRBD2	TGTGCCTGTGGACTAGTCAGCACAGATACGCAGTATTTT	CACGLVSTDTQYF
-	TRBV11-1	TRBJ2-2	-	TGTGCCAGCAGTCACGATGGCACCGGGGAGCTGTTTTTT	CASSHDGTGELFF
few	TRBV12-3/TRBV12-4	TRBJ2-3	TRBD1	TGTGCCAGCAGTGGGTACCGGGACAGGACTCCAACCGAAAGCACAGATACGCAGTATTTT	CASSGYRDRTPTESTDTQYF
-	TRBV6-5	TRBJ2-3	-	TGTGCCACTACGAATGGGGGGGCCTCCTCAGATACGCAGTATTTT	CATTNGGASSDTQYF
few	TRBV6-2/TRBV6-3	TRBJ1-1	-	TGTGCCAGCAGTAAAAGGAACACTGAAGCTTTCTTT	CASSKRNTEAFF
-	TRBV10-3	TRBJ2-1	-	TGTGCCATCAGAGGGGACGAATCCTACAATGAGCAGTTCTTC	CAIRGDESYNEQFF
-	TRBV2	TRBJ1-1	-	TGTGCCAACAAGGACGGTCGGAACACTGAAGCTTTCTTT	CANKDGRNTEAFF
few	TRBV27	TRBJ2-5	-	TGTGCCAGCAGTTTATCGAGAAGCGAGACCCAGTACTTC	CASSLSRSETQYF
many	TRBV6-6	TRBJ1-2	-	TGTGCCAGCAGGAACCTAGACGACAGCTACTATGGCTACACCTTC	CASRNLDDSYYGYTF
-	TRBV2	TRBJ2-7	-	TGTGCCAGCAGTGAACTGGGGGCAGGACCATCCTACGAGCAGTACTTC	CASSELGAGPSYEQYF
-	TRBV20-1	TRBJ1-3	-	TGCAGTGCTAGGCCGTACTCTGGAAACACCATATATTTT	CSARPYSGNTIYF
few	TRBV27	TRBJ2-3	TRBD2	TGTGCCAGCAGTTTGGGGGGGACTAGATTGGATACGCAGTATTTT	CASSLGGTRLDTQYF
-	TRBV10-3	TRBJ1-4	-	TGTGCCATCAGTGAAAAGGGACGGCTGTTTTTT	CAISEKGRLFF